Below, 30 T cell receptor beta chains from the same sample are listed, as sequenced in a study of T cell repertoires in cytomegalovirus infection. TCRdb reprocessed the reads with MiXCR, giving one entry per CDR3 protein. Here the sample spans roughly 120,000 distinct CDR3 sequences, 30% being singletons. Antigens of these TCRs are unknown. The specimen was CD8+ T cells from cultured PBMCs, collected from culture after CMV antigen stimulation. The receptors here all came from a human donor in good health (CMV status not recorded). Some clones in this sample may be carry-over from other donors' samples.

This clonotype was observed a handful of times. CDR3 sequence: CASSLTSLNEQFF. CDR3 DNA: TGTGCCAGCAGCTTAACTAGCTTAAATGAGCAGTTCTTC. The chain joins TRBV7-2 to TRBJ2-1, with TRBD2 as a possible D gene (6 bases). The CDR3 extends over 13 amino acids. V lost 2 bases to trimming and J lost 7 bases, with 9 bases between them. Germline V gene sequence: CDR1 SGHTA, CDR2 FQGNSA.

This clonotype was recorded many times. This chain uses TRBV5-4 with TRBJ2-3, with D possibly TRBD1 on 6 matching bases. The CDR3 length is 16 residues. Germline V CDR1 and CDR2: SGHNT, YYREEE (reference sequence). V lost 4 bases and J lost 0, with 15 bases in between. This CDR3 reads CASSPHGQTSTDTQYF. CDR3 sequence (DNA): TGTGCCAGCAGCCCTCATGGACAGACCAGCACAGATACGCAGTATTTT.

The chain combines TRBV7-8 with TRBJ1-2; D possibly corresponds to TRBD1 (5 bases). The CDR3 has 15 amino acids. In germline, CDR1 is SGHVS, CDR2 FQNEAQ. V lost 5 bases and J 2 bases, leaving 15 bases between the germline ends. The CDR3 sequence: CASSPFWAGNYGYTF. In DNA, the CDR3 is TGTGCCAGCAGCCCTTTTTGGGCAGGGAACTATGGCTACACCTTC.

V gene TRBV20-1 combines with J gene TRBJ1-1, with 8 bases matching TRBD1. Trimming at V came to 0 bases and at J to 0 bases, leaving 6 bases not matched to a gene. Per the germline V gene, CDR1 is DFQATT and CDR2 is SNEGSKA (reference sequence). CDR3 length equals 16 residues. DNA for the CDR3: TGCAGTGCTAGAGATATGGGACAGGCGATGAACACTGAAGCTTTCTTT. This codes for CSARDMGQAMNTEAFF.

This clonotype was observed many times. The J gene is TRBJ2-3, the V gene TRBV7-2; possible D gene TRBD2, 6 bases. Germline lookup yields CDR1 SGHTA and CDR2 FQGNSA. Trimming shortened V by 2 bases and J by 2 bases, and 26 bases separated the two germline ends. The CDR3 is made up of 20 amino acids. CDR3 in amino acids: CASSLLPLLTRPSATDTQYF. DNA for the CDR3: TGTGCCAGCAGCTTACTCCCGCTACTGACTAGACCCTCGGCCACAGATACGCAGTATTTT.

The chain recombines TRBV4-1 with TRBJ2-3; 10 bases map to TRBD2. Germline values: CDR1 MGHRA, CDR2 YSYEKL. The J segment lost 2 bases and the V segment lost 3 bases, leaving 5 bases of the junction unmatched. The CDR3 consists of 16 residues. Written as DNA, the CDR3 is TGCGCCAGCAGCCATCCTAGCGGGGGCAACACAGATACGCAGTATTTT. Translated: CASSHPSGGNTDTQYF.

The chain is built from TRBV19 and TRBJ1-2; possible D gene TRBD1, 5 bases. V gave up 8 bases and J gave up 4 bases, with 11 bases separating them. Germline lookup yields CDR1 LNHDA and CDR2 SQIVND (reference sequence). The length of the CDR3 is 12 residues. The DNA for the CDR3 is TGTGCCAGTCGGGGGGGATTCTATGGCTACACCTTC. Translating gives CASRGGFYGYTF.

The table lists this clonotype with many counts. The chain recombines TRBV12-3 or TRBV12-4 with TRBJ2-1; 14 bases map to TRBD2. The CDR3 covers 18 residues. V lost 5 bases, J lost 0 bases, and 6 bases stayed unmatched. CDR3: CASSRTSGGTSSYNEQFF. In nucleotides, the CDR3 is TGTGCCAGCAGTCGGACTAGCGGGGGGACTAGCTCCTACAATGAGCAGTTCTTC.

The chain couples TRBV10-3 to TRBJ2-7, with TRBD1 matching over 7 bases. J gave up 2 bases and V 8 bases, and 6 bases lay outside the gene matches. CDR1 and CDR2 (germline): ENHRY, SYGVKD. CDR3 size: 13 residues. The CDR3 nucleotides are TGTGCCATCTCCCGGGACAGAACCTACGAGCAGTACTTC. This translates into CAISRDRTYEQYF.

The chain links TRBV18 to TRBJ2-7, with 10 bases aligning to TRBD1. J gave up 2 bases and V 3 bases, and 4 bases lay outside the gene matches. The CDR3 runs to 15 residues. Germline V gene sequence: CDR1 KGHSH, CDR2 LQKENI. CDR3 residues: CASSPSGQGTYEQYF. The DNA of the CDR3 is TGTGCCAGCTCACCGTCGGGACAGGGGACCTACGAGCAGTACTTC. Supplemented by reference TRBV18 and TRBJ2-7, the full variable domain reads NAGVMQNPRHLVRRRGQEARLRCSPMKGHSHVYWYRQLPEEGLKFMVYLQKENIIDESGMPKERFSAEFPKEGPSILRIQQVVRGDSAAYFCASSPSGQGTYEQYFGPGTRLTVT.

This clonotype was recorded many times. This chain uses TRBV29-1 with TRBJ2-3, with TRBD2 matching 9 bases. V lost 7 bases to trimming and J lost 0 bases; unmatched junction nucleotides: 2. The CDR3 is made up of 13 amino acids. The germline V gene has CDR1 SQVTM and CDR2 ANQGSEA. The CDR3 reads CSGLAASTDTQYF. CDR3 nucleotide sequence: TGCAGCGGACTAGCGGCTAGCACAGATACGCAGTATTTT.

Only a few counts were recorded for this clonotype. The V call is TRBV7-8, the J call TRBJ2-3; D may be TRBD1 (5 bases). V lost 4 bases and J 1 base, leaving 12 bases between the germline ends. Germline V gene data show CDR1 as SGHVS and CDR2 as FQNEAQ. The CDR3 covers 15 residues. The CDR3 DNA is TGTGCCAGCAGCTATAGGGGCAGGGGCACAGATACGCAGTATTTT. It codes for CASSYRGRGTDTQYF. Using reference TRBV7-8 and TRBJ2-3 for the parts outside the CDR3, the full variable domain is GAGVSQSPRYKVAKRGQDVALRCDPISGHVSLFWYQQALGQGPEFLTYFQNEAQLDKSGLPSDRFFAERPEGSVSTLKIQRTQQEDSAVYLCASSYRGRGTDTQYFGPGTRLTVL.

The V call is TRBV19, the J call TRBJ2-3; TRBD2 aligns across 9 bases. The CDR3 has 15 residues. CDR1 LNHDA and CDR2 SQIVND come from the germline V gene (reference sequence). CDR3 bases: TGTGCTTCAAGGGCGGGGGGGCGAATCACAGATACGCAGTATTTT. It encodes CASRAGGRITDTQYF.

This chain joins TRBV6-1 and TRBJ2-1; 10 bases are a match to TRBD2. The trim removed 5 bases at V and 5 bases at J, leaving 6 bases unmatched. The CDR3 loop spans 15 amino acids. Germline-derived CDR1 and CDR2 are MNHNS and SASEGT. The CDR3 protein is CASSTGTSVNNEQFF. The DNA of the CDR3 is TGTGCCAGCAGTACCGGGACTAGCGTCAACAATGAGCAGTTCTTC.

The chain uses TRBV14 and TRBJ1-1; D unresolved. The CDR3 is made up of 15 amino acids. Per the germline V gene, CDR1 is SGHDN and CDR2 is FVKESK. V shed 4 bases and J shed 6 bases, with 18 bases lying between them. The CDR3 spells CASSPYKGGIPEAFF. In DNA form, the CDR3 reads TGTGCCAGCAGCCCGTACAAGGGCGGAATCCCTGAAGCTTTCTTT. The full variable domain, rest sourced from reference TRBV14 and TRBJ1-1, is EAGVTQFPSHSVIEKGQTVTLRCDPISGHDNLYWYRRVMGKEIKFLLHFVKESKQDESGMPNNRFLAERTGGTYSTLKVQPAELEDSGVYFCASSPYKGGIPEAFFGQGTRLTVV.

In this sample, this clonotype turned up a few times. This chain connects TRBV7-4 to TRBJ2-1; D not resolved. The CDR3 length is 14 residues. V was pared by 5 bases and J by 5 bases, with 13 bases between. Germline V gene data show CDR1 as SGHVT and CDR2 as SQSDAQ. CDR3 sequence reads: CASSPRLFHNEQFF. CDR3 nucleotide sequence: TGTGCCAGCAGCCCCCGACTTTTCCACAATGAGCAGTTCTTC. Looking up the rest from reference TRBV7-4 and TRBJ2-1 gives the full variable domain: GAGVSQSPRYKVAKRGRDVALRCDSISGHVTLYWYRQTLGQGSEVLTYSQSDAQRDKSGRPSGRFSAERPERSVSTLKIQRTEQGDSAVYLCASSPRLFHNEQFFGPGTRLTVL.

This clonotype was seen at least ten times. The chain employs TRBV6-1 and TRBJ2-2; 8 bases align to TRBD1. CDR1 is MNHNS, CDR2 SASEGT, per germline. The length of the CDR3 is 14 residues. J lost 6 bases, V lost 7 bases, and 7 bases had no gene match. In DNA form, the CDR3 reads TGTGCCAGCACTTTTGGACAGGGAGCCGGGGAGCTGTTTTTT. Protein: CASTFGQGAGELFF.

The chain carries TRBV2 and TRBJ2-5; TRBD2 agrees at 7 bases. The CDR3 loop spans 15 amino acids. Germline V gene lookup returns CDR1 SNHLY and CDR2 FYNNEI. Trimming took 1 base from V and 3 from J; bases not matched to a gene: 5. Here the CDR3 DNA reads TGTGCCAGCAGTGAAGTGGCTAGCGGAGAAGAGACCCAGTACTTC. Protein: CASSEVASGEETQYF.

The rearrangement uses TRBV4-3 and TRBJ1-6; 8 nucleotides match TRBD1. The CDR3 is 16 amino acids. Germline lookup yields CDR1 LGHNA and CDR2 YSLEER. V lost 0 bases to trimming and J lost 7 bases; unmatched junction nucleotides: 5. In nucleotides, the CDR3 is TGCGCCAGCAGCCAAGATCGGACAGGGCACAATTCACCCCTCCACTTT. The encoded protein is CASSQDRTGHNSPLHF.

This clonotype was seen repeatedly, ten times or more. The rearrangement uses TRBV4-1 and TRBJ2-1; D could derive from TRBD1 or TRBD2 (5 bases each). The CDR3 spans 16 residues. Germline V CDR1 and CDR2: MGHRA, YSYEKL. Trimming removed 3 bases at V and 1 base at J, with 13 bases between. The CDR3 spells CASSQSMGDSYNEQFF. As DNA, the CDR3 is TGCGCCAGCAGCCAGTCCATGGGGGATTCCTACAATGAGCAGTTCTTC.

The rearrangement joins TRBV27 to TRBJ1-1; no firm D call. Germline V gene sequence: CDR1 MNHEY, CDR2 SMNVEV (reference sequence). The CDR3 spans 12 residues. The V end lost 7 bases, the J end lost 8 bases, and 14 bases lay between the germline ends. The CDR3, as DNA: TGTGCCAGCACCTCACCGACCGGCGAAGCTTTCTTT. Amino acids: CASTSPTGEAFF.

V is TRBV7-6 and J is TRBJ1-5; 9 bases are shared with TRBD1. Germline V lookup: CDR1 SGHVS, CDR2 FNYEAQ. The CDR3 has 17 amino acids. With 4 bases clipped from V and 6 bases from J, the junction kept 13 bases outside the gene matches. CDR3 in DNA: TGTGCCAGCAGCTCGCACAGGGGGCTGTCGGTGTTTCAGCCCCAGCATTTT. It yields the protein CASSSHRGLSVFQPQHF.

Only a few counts were recorded for this clonotype. The genes are TRBV7-9 and TRBJ2-6, with a possible D match to TRBD2 (6 bases). Germline-derived CDR1 and CDR2 are SEHNR and FQNEAQ (reference sequence). This CDR3 has 18 residues. V lost 8 bases and J lost 0, with 20 bases in between. DNA of the CDR3: TGTGCCAGCGGCCTAGGTGGAGGGACCGCCTCTGGGGCCAACGTCCTGACTTTC. Translating it yields CASGLGGGTASGANVLTF.

The genes are TRBV7-6 and TRBJ1-1; D is undetermined. Germline CDR1 SGHVS, CDR2 FNYEAQ. The length of the CDR3 is 16 residues. V lost 5 bases and J 10 bases, leaving 26 bases between the germline ends. The CDR3 coding sequence is TGTGCCAGCAGCCCTACGGCCCAACCTCAGGTTTTCGGAGCTTTCTTT. It codes for CASSPTAQPQVFGAFF. The variable domain in full, completed from reference TRBV7-6 and TRBJ1-1, reads GAGVSQSPRYKVTKRGQDVALRCDPISGHVSLYWYRQALGQGPEFLTYFNYEAQQDKSGLPNDRFSAERPEGSISTLTIQRTEQRDSAMYRCASSPTAQPQVFGAFFGQGTRLTVV.

This clonotype has only a few counts. V is TRBV6-2 or TRBV6-3 and J is TRBJ2-1, with TRBD1 matching over 7 bases. V lost 5 bases to trimming and J lost 5 bases; unmatched junction nucleotides: 0. The CDR3 totals 12 residues. CDR1 and CDR2 from the germline V gene are MNHEY and SVGEGT. The CDR3 region has the DNA TGTGCCAGCAGTACAGGGGACAATGAGCAGTTCTTC. Translating gives CASSTGDNEQFF.

This clonotype was counted at least ten times. The V and J genes are TRBV2 and TRBJ2-7, with TRBD2 matching over 12 bases. CDR3 size: 15 residues. V shed 8 bases and J 2 bases; nucleotides not matched to a gene: 7. In germline, CDR1 is SNHLY, CDR2 FYNNEI. This CDR3 reads CASGGLAGAAYEQYF. The CDR3 nucleotides read TGTGCCAGCGGGGGACTAGCGGGTGCCGCCTACGAGCAGTACTTC.

In this sample, this clonotype turned up many times. The V call is TRBV7-6, the J call TRBJ2-7; 11 nucleotides agree with TRBD2. This CDR3 is built from 14 residues. The junction had 2 bases not matched to a gene; V was cut back by 4 bases and J by 3 bases. Per the germline V gene, CDR1 is SGHVS and CDR2 is FNYEAQ. For the CDR3, the DNA is TGTGCCAGCAGCTCAGGGACTAGCGGCTACGAGCAGTACTTC. It encodes CASSSGTSGYEQYF.

This clonotype was seen ten or more times. V gene TRBV5-8 combines with J gene TRBJ1-5; D gene uncertain. V gave up 4 bases and J gave up 2 bases, with 22 bases separating them. The germline V gene has CDR1 SGHTS and CDR2 YDEGEE. The CDR3 has 18 amino acids. The CDR3 DNA follows: TGTGCCAGCAGCCGAAATCCCGGGATCCTCATCGGCAATCAGCCCCAGCATTTT. It yields the protein CASSRNPGILIGNQPQHF.

This clonotype was counted between two and nine times. The chain links TRBV20-1 to TRBJ2-1, with 8 bases lining up with TRBD2. Per germline, CDR1 DFQATT and CDR2 SNEGSKA (reference sequence). The V segment lost 4 bases and the J segment 12 bases; nucleotides outside the gene matches: 11. The CDR3 is 13 residues long. The CDR3, as DNA: TGCAGTGCTATTGTCGGGGGGGCGTTAGGGCAGTTCTTC. It yields the protein CSAIVGGALGQFF.

The V and J genes are TRBV4-1 and TRBJ1-1; TRBD1 agrees at 8 bases. V dropped 4 bases and J dropped 0; count of bases not matched to a gene: 16. This CDR3 is built from 19 residues. Germline V CDR1 and CDR2: MGHRA, YSYEKL. The CDR3 here is CASSRFFGQGSILNTEAFF. The CDR3 nucleotides read TGCGCCAGCAGCCGGTTTTTCGGACAGGGAAGCATCCTGAACACTGAAGCTTTCTTT.